The 22 T cell receptor beta chains in this list originate from one sample, sequenced in a study of T cells in tuberculosis. Cells were sorted from thawed PBMC rested overnight and stained with GMM-loaded CD1B tetramer, viability dye and anti-CD3. The lipid loaded on the CD1B tetramers was C32 glucose monomycolate from Rhodococcus equi. Assay: immunoSEQ multiplex PCR; the TCRdb copy retains only in-frame clones and omits some. The repertoire has approximately 60,000 clones, about 86% of them found once; the top ten carry around 13%. Sequencing was performed on CD1b-GMM tetramer-negative cells sorted from PBMCs. All receptors derive from an adult woman with latent tuberculosis.

This chain connects TRBV19 to TRBJ1-1; no clear D gene. The germline V gene encodes CDR1 LNHDA and CDR2 SQIVND (reference sequence). The V end lost 6 bases, the J end lost 0 bases, and 14 bases lay between the germline ends. This CDR3 is built from 15 residues. CDR3 nucleotide sequence: TGTGCCAGTAGGAATCCAGGAGGAGTGAACACTGAAGCTTTCTTT. It specifies CASRNPGGVNTEAFF.

This clone was found once. CDR3 region: CASVTGGGQPQHF. The CDR3 coding sequence is TGTGCCAGCGTGACAGGGGGCGGTCAGCCCCAGCATTTT. The rearrangement uses TRBV19 and TRBJ1-5; 10 bases align to TRBD1. The V gene end was trimmed by 9 bases and the J gene end by 6 bases; junction bases not matched to a gene: 5. This CDR3 region has 13 residues. CDR1 is LNHDA and CDR2 is SQIVND in the germline V gene (reference sequence).

The chain carries TRBV19 and TRBJ2-1, with 8 bases lining up with TRBD2. The germline gives CDR1 LNHDA, CDR2 SQIVND (reference sequence). The V gene end was trimmed by 9 bases and the J gene end by 0 bases; junction bases not matched to a gene: 4. The CDR3 has 14 residues. CDR3 in DNA: TGTGCCAGCGGGGGGGCGAGCTCCTACAATGAGCAGTTCTTC. Translating gives CASGGASSYNEQFF.

V is TRBV6-1 and J is TRBJ2-5, with TRBD2 matching over 7 bases. Germline assignment: CDR1 MNHNS and CDR2 SASEGT. This CDR3 contains 13 residues. V was pared by 8 bases and J by 5 bases, with 8 bases of the junction left unmatched. The CDR3 nucleotides are TGTGCCAGCGAAGGAAGCGGGACGGAGACCCAGTACTTC. Protein sequence: CASEGSGTETQYF.

V and J are TRBV30 and TRBJ1-2; 10 bases agree with TRBD1. The CDR3 runs to 13 residues. V was clipped by 5 bases and J by 0 bases; unmatched bases: 0. Germline loops: CDR1 GTSNPN, CDR2 SVGIG (reference sequence). The DNA for the CDR3 is TGTGCCTGGGGGACAGGGGCTAACTATGGCTACACCTTC. It yields the protein CAWGTGANYGYTF.

This clone was seen only once. This chain links TRBV9 with TRBJ1-3, with 11 bases matching TRBD1. The CDR3 runs to 17 residues. Germline V lookup: CDR1 SGDLS, CDR2 YYNGEE. V was pared by 4 bases and J by 0 bases, with 6 bases of the junction left unmatched. CDR3 DNA sequence: TGTGCCAGCAGCCCCGGGGGACAGGGGGTCTCTGGAAACACCATATATTTT. Encoded protein: CASSPGGQGVSGNTIYF.

The chain has TRBV28 and TRBJ2-3; D perhaps matches TRBD1 (6 bases). Germline-derived CDR1 and CDR2 are MDHEN and SYDVKM. Between the trimmed V and J ends, which lost 3 bases and 4 bases, there was a span of 11 bases. The CDR3 is made up of 14 amino acids. The CDR3 loop is CASSFLQGPDTQYF. CDR3 nucleotide sequence: TGTGCCAGCAGTTTCCTACAGGGCCCAGATACGCAGTATTTT.

The J gene is TRBJ2-7, the V gene TRBV28; 7 nucleotides agree with TRBD1. After removal of 3 bases from V and 5 bases from J, the junction contained 1 base not matched to a gene. Germline loops: CDR1 MDHEN, CDR2 SYDVKM. The CDR3 covers 12 residues. The CDR3 sequence: CASSLTGNEQYF. The CDR3 nucleotides read TGTGCCAGCAGTTTGACAGGGAACGAGCAGTACTTC.

The chain has TRBV5-1 and TRBJ2-5, with unresolved D. V shed 2 bases and J shed 2 bases, with 10 bases lying between them. Germline CDR1 is SGHRS and CDR2 is YFSETQ. There are 14 residues in the CDR3. CDR3 loop: CASSFQAQQETQYF. CDR3 nucleotides: TGCGCCAGCAGCTTCCAAGCCCAACAAGAGACCCAGTACTTC. Complete variable domain (other parts from reference TRBV5-1 and TRBJ2-5): KAGVTQTPRYLIKTRGQQVTLSCSPISGHRSVSWYQQTPGQGLQFLFEYFSETQRNKGNFPGRFSGRQFSNSRSEMNVSTLELGDSALYLCASSFQAQQETQYFGPGTRLLVL.

A note on this clone: The same CDR3 can be traced to other DNA sequences in this sample. This chain links TRBV7-2 with TRBJ2-5; tentative D call: TRBD2 (5 bases). The V and J ends lost 1 base and 5 bases respectively, with 11 bases between them. Germline loops: CDR1 SGHTA, CDR2 FQGNSA. CDR3 size: 14 residues. DNA of the CDR3: TGTGCCAGCAGCTTAGACGGCCCGGGGGAGACCCAGTACTTC. This sequence encodes CASSLDGPGETQYF. Based on the CDR3 plus reference TRBV7-2 and TRBJ2-5, the full variable domain is GAGVSQSPSNKVTEKGKDVELRCDPISGHTALYWYRQSLGQGLEFLIYFQGNSAPDKSGLPSDRFSAERTGGSVSTLTIQRTQQEDSAVYLCASSLDGPGETQYFGPGTRLLVL.

CDR3 loop: CASSVGGPGSPLHF. The CDR3 DNA follows: TGTGCCAGTTCCGTTGGAGGCCCGGGATCACCCCTCCACTTT. This chain joins TRBV27 and TRBJ1-6; D not resolved. Trimming shortened V by 9 bases and J by 10 bases, and 19 bases separated the two germline ends. CDR1 is MNHEY, CDR2 SMNVEV, per germline (reference sequence). CDR3 size: 14 residues.

This chain links TRBV6-1 with TRBJ2-2, with 10 bases fitting TRBD2. This CDR3 has 18 residues. J lost 1 base, V lost 4 bases, and 9 bases had no gene match. In germline, CDR1 is MNHNS, CDR2 SASEGT. The CDR3 sequence is CASSGPRGLARNTGELFF. The CDR3 nucleotides are TGTGCCAGCAGTGGCCCACGGGGACTAGCGAGGAACACCGGGGAGCTGTTTTTT.

J is TRBJ2-3 and V is TRBV2; D gene unclear. Germline lookup yields CDR1 SNHLY and CDR2 FYNNEI. V shed 5 bases and J shed 5 bases, with 8 bases lying between them. CDR3 length equals 12 residues. The CDR3 bases are TGTGCCAGCAGTTTTAGTGGAGATACGCAGTATTTT. This codes for CASSFSGDTQYF.

This clone rates as medium-sized. J is TRBJ1-4 and V is TRBV2; no clear D gene. This CDR3 spans 13 amino acids. Trimming pared 10 bases from V and 7 bases from J, leaving 16 bases between. CDR1 and CDR2 (germline): SNHLY, FYNNEI. CDR3 bases: TGTGCCACGGAGGACGGAACGTTTGAAAAACTGTTTTTT. It specifies CATEDGTFEKLFF.

This clone has only a few counts. The chain employs TRBV6-6 and TRBJ1-5; the match to TRBD1 covers 7 bases. CDR3 length equals 16 residues. The junction had 8 bases not matched to a gene; V was cut back by 6 bases and J by 0 bases. Germline CDR1 is MNHNY and CDR2 is SVGAGI (reference sequence). The CDR3: CASSHGTVYSNQPQHF. CDR3 sequence (DNA): TGTGCCAGCAGCCACGGGACAGTATATAGCAATCAGCCCCAGCATTTT.

This clone came up a few times. V gene TRBV4-2 combines with J gene TRBJ1-2, with a possible D match to TRBD1 (6 bases). V lost 0 bases to trimming and J lost 1 base, with 12 bases between them. This CDR3 has 16 residues. Germline loops: CDR1 LGHNA, CDR2 YNFKEQ. CDR3 sequence (DNA): TGTGCCAGCAGCCAAGAGGTCGGGGGGCTTAACTATGGCTACACCTTC. Protein: CASSQEVGGLNYGYTF.

This chain joins TRBV19 and TRBJ1-1, with D possibly matching TRBD1 (5 bases). The length of the CDR3 is 14 residues. V lost 6 bases and J lost 0, with 11 bases in between. CDR1 LNHDA and CDR2 SQIVND come from the germline V gene (reference sequence). This CDR3 is CASSLGLLNTEAFF. For the CDR3, the DNA is TGTGCCAGTAGCCTGGGACTACTGAACACTGAAGCTTTCTTT.

The rearrangement links TRBV21-1 to TRBJ2-7; TRBD1 reflects the table's D call only, with no check against the DNA. TRBV21-1 is noted as a pseudogene. The CDR3 extends over 16 amino acids. As DNA, the CDR3 is TGTGCCAGCAGCCTGGCCGGACAACCACTCCTCTACGAGCAGTACTTC. Translation gives CASSLAGQPLLYEQYF.

This chain joins TRBV11-2 and TRBJ2-1, with TRBD1 identical over 7 bases. The V gene's germline CDR1 is SGHAT and CDR2 FQNNGV. The V gene end was trimmed by 2 bases and the J gene end by 3 bases; junction bases not matched to a gene: 4. The CDR3 contains 15 residues. CDR3 sequence: CASSLSGQIYNEQFF. Written as DNA, the CDR3 is TGTGCCAGCAGCTTATCGGGACAGATCTACAATGAGCAGTTCTTC. Variable domain in full (rest from reference TRBV11-2 and TRBJ2-1): EAGVAQSPRYKIIEKRQSVAFWCNPISGHATLYWYQQILGQGPKLLIQFQNNGVVDDSQLPKDRFSAERLKGVDSTLKIQPAKLEDSAVYLCASSLSGQIYNEQFFGPGTRLTVL.

This chain connects TRBV6-8 to TRBJ2-7; 10 positions agree with TRBD1. The CDR3 extends over 19 amino acids. V lost 6 bases and J lost 0; bases outside the gene matches: 17. CDR1 and CDR2 (germline): MNHGY, SAAAGT. The CDR3 DNA reads as TGTGCCAGCAGCCGATTGAGGGGACAGGGGACCGCGCCCTCCTACGAGCAGTACTTC. It specifies CASSRLRGQGTAPSYEQYF.

In DNA form, the CDR3 reads TGTGCCAGCAGTCCGCTCCAGGGCATTAATGAAAAACTGTTTTTT. It translates to CASSPLQGINEKLFF. V and J are TRBV28 and TRBJ1-4; possibly TRBD1 for D (5 bases). Trimming shortened V by 5 bases and J by 4 bases, and 14 bases separated the two germline ends. Germline-derived CDR1 and CDR2 are MDHEN and SYDVKM. This CDR3 is built from 15 residues. Full variable domain (outside the CDR3, taken from reference TRBV28 and TRBJ1-4): DVKVTQSSRYLVKRTGEKVFLECVQDMDHENMFWYRQDPGLGLRLIYFSYDVKMKEKGDIPEGYSVSREKKERFSLILESASTNQTSMYLCASSPLQGINEKLFFGSGTQLSVL.

CDR3 nucleotides: TGTGCCAGCAGCCGGACTGCTTCTAGCACAGATACGCAGTATTTT. Amino acids: CASSRTASSTDTQYF. J is TRBJ2-3 and V is TRBV7-7; TRBD2 might be the D (5 bases). V was cut by 5 bases and J by 0 bases, with 12 bases left in between. The CDR3 is 15 amino acids. Germline values: CDR1 SSHAT, CDR2 FNYEAQ (reference sequence). Full variable domain (rest looked up from reference TRBV7-7 and TRBJ2-3): GAGVSQSPRYKVTKRGQDVTLRCDPISSHATLYWYQQALGQGPEFLTYFNYEAQPDKSGLPSDRFSAERPEGSISTLTIQRTEQRDSAMYRCASSRTASSTDTQYFGPGTRLTVL.